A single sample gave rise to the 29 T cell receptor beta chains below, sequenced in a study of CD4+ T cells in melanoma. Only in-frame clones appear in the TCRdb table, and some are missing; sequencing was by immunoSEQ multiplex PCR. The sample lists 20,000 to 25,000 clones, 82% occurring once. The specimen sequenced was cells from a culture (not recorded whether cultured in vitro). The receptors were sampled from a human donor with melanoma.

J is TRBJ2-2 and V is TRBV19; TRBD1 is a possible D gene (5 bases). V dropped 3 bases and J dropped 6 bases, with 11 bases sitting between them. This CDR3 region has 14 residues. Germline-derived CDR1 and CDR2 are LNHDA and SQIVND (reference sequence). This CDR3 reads CASSIQGSAGELFF. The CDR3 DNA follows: TGTGCCAGTAGTATCCAGGGATCGGCCGGGGAGCTGTTTTTT.

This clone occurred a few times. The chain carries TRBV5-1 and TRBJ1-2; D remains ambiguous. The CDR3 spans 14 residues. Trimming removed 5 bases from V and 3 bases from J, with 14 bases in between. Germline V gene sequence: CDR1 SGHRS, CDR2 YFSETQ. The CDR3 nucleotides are TGCGCCAGCAGGGAAAGTACCTCTGACTATGGCTACACCTTC. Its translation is CASRESTSDYGYTF.

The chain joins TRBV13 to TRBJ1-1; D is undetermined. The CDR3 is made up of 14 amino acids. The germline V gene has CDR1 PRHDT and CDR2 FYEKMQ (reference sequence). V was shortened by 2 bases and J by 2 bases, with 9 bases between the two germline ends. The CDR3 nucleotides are TGTGCCAGCAGCTTAAACTCTGCCAACACTGAAGCTTTCTTT. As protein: CASSLNSANTEAFF.

For the CDR3, the DNA is TGTGCCAGCAGCTTGCCTTTAAAGGAGGAGACCCAGTACTTC. It codes for CASSLPLKEETQYF. The gene calls are TRBV7-2 and TRBJ2-5; D uncertain. The CDR3 runs to 14 residues. Per germline, CDR1 SGHTA and CDR2 FQGNSA. Trimming took off 3 bases at V and 5 bases at J, with 13 bases between the two ends.

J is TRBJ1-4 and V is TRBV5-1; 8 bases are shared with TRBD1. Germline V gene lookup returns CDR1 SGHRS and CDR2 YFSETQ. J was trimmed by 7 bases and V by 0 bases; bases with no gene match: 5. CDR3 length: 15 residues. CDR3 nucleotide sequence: TGCGCCAGCAGCTTGGTGCAGGGGGCGGGTGAAAAACTGTTTTTT. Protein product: CASSLVQGAGEKLFF.

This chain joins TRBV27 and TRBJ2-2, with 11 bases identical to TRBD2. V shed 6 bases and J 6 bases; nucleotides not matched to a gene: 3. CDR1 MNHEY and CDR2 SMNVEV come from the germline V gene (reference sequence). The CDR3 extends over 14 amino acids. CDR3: CASRLAGGPGELFF. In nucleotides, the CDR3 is TGTGCCAGCAGATTAGCGGGGGGGCCCGGGGAGCTGTTTTTT.

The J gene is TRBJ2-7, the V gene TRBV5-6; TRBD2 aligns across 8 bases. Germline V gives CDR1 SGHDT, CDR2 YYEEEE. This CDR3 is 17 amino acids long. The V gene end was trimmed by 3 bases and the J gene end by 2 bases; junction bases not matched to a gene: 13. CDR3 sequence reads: CASSWGLDHWRAYEQYF. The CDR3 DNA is TGTGCCAGCAGCTGGGGACTAGATCATTGGCGCGCCTACGAGCAGTACTTC.

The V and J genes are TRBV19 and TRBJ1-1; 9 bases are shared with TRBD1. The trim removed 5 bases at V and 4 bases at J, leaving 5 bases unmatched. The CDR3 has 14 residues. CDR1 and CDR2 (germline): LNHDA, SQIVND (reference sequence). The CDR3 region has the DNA TGTGCCAGTAGTCAGGGACAGGGAGCCACTGAAGCTTTCTTT. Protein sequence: CASSQGQGATEAFF.

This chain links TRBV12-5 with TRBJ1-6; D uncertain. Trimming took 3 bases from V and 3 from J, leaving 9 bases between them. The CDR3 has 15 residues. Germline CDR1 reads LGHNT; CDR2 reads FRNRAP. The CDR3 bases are TGTGCTAGTGGTTTTAGAGGCGACTATAATTCACCCCTCCACTTT. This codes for CASGFRGDYNSPLHF.

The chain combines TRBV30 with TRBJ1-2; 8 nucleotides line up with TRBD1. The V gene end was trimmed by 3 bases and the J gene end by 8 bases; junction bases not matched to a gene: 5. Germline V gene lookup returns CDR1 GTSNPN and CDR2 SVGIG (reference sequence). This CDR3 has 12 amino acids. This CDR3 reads CAWRRTGLGYTF. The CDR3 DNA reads TGTGCCTGGAGACGGACAGGGTTGGGCTACACCTTC.

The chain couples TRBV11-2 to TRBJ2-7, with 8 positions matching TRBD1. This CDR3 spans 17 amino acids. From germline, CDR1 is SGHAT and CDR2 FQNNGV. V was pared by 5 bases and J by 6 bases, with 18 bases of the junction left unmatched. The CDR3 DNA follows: TGTGCCAGCAGCCCGAGGCCCCCCGGGCAGGGGGCAGGCGAGCAGTACTTC. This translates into CASSPRPPGQGAGEQYF.

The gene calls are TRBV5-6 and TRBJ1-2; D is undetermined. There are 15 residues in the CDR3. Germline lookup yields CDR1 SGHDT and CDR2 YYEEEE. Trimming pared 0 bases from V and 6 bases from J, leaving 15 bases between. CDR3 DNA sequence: TGTGCCAGCAGCTTGGACGGGAGTATTAGGGATGGCTACACCTTC. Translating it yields CASSLDGSIRDGYTF.

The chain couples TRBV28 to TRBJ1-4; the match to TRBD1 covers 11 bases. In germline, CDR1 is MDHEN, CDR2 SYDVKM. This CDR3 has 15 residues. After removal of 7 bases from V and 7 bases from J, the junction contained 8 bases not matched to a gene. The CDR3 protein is CASTPGGTGGEKLFF. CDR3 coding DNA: TGTGCCAGCACCCCTGGGGGGACAGGGGGTGAAAAACTGTTTTTT.

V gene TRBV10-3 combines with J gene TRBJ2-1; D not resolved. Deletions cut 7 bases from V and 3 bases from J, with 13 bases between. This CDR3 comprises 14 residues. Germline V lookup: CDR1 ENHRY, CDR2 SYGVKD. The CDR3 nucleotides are TGTGCCATCAACCCCGAAAAGGGCTACAATGAGCAGTTCTTC. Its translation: CAINPEKGYNEQFF.

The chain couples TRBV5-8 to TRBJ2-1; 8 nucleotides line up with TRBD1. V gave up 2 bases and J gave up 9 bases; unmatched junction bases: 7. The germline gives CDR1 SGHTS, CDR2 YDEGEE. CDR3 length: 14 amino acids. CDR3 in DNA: TGTGCCAGCAGCTTCCAGGGGGCGCGGGTTGAGCAGTTCTTC. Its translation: CASSFQGARVEQFF.

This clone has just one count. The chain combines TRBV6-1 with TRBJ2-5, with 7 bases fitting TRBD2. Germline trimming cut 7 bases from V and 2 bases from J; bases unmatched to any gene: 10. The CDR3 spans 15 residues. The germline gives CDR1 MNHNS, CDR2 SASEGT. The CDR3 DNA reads TGTGCCAGCATCCTAGGAGGGGAGGGTCAAGAGACCCAGTACTTC. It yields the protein CASILGGEGQETQYF.

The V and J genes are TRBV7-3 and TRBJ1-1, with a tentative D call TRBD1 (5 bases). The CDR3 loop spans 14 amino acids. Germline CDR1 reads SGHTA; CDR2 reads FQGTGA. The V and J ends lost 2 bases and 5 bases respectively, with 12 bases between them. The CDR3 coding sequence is TGTGCCAGCAGCTTAGAGGGGATTTTAACTGAAGCTTTCTTT. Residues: CASSLEGILTEAFF.

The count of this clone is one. CDR3 in amino acids: CASSLWSGPSYEQYF. Written as DNA, the CDR3 is TGTGCCAGCAGCTTATGGTCAGGGCCCTCCTACGAGCAGTACTTC. V usage is TRBV11-1 and J usage is TRBJ2-7; possibly TRBD1 for D (5 bases). The V and J ends lost 2 bases and 0 bases respectively, with 11 bases between them. The CDR3 has 15 amino acids. Germline CDR1 SGHAT, CDR2 FQDESV (reference sequence).

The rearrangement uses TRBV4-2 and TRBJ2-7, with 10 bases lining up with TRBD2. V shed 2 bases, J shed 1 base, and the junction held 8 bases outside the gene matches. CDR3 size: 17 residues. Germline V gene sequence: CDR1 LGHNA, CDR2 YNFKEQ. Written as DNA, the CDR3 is TGTGCCAGCAGCCAACCTAGCGGGGGAGCGGGGTCCTACGAGCAGTACTTC. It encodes CASSQPSGGAGSYEQYF.

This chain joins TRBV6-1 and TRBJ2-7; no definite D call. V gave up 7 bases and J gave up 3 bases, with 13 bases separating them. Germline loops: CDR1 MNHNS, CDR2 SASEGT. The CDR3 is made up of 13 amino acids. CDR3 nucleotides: TGTGCCAGCATACTCCCGGGTGGCTACGAGCAGTACTTC. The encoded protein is CASILPGGYEQYF.

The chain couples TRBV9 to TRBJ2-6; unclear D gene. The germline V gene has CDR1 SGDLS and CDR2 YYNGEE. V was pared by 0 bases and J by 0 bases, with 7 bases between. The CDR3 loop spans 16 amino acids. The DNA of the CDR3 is TGTGCCAGCAGCGTAGGGTTAGGCTCTGGGGCCAACGTCCTGACTTTC. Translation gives CASSVGLGSGANVLTF.

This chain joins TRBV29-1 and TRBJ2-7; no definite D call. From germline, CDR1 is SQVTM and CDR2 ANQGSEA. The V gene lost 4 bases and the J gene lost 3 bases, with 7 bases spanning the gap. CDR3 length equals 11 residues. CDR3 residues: CSVAGYYEQYF. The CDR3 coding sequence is TGCAGCGTTGCTGGGTACTACGAGCAGTACTTC.

This CDR3 reads CASSLRGGNEQFF. In nucleotides, the CDR3 is TGTGCCAGCAGTCTGCGGGGGGGGAATGAGCAGTTCTTC. V and J are TRBV6-4 and TRBJ2-1; 9 positions agree with TRBD2. CDR1 is MRHNA and CDR2 is SNTAGT in the germline V gene. The CDR3 runs to 13 residues. V was clipped by 5 bases and J by 7 bases; unmatched bases: 3.

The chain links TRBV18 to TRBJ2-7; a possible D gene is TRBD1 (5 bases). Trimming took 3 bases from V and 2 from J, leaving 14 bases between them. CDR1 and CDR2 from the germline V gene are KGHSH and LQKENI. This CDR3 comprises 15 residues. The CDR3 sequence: CASSPDTHTTYEQYF. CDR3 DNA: TGTGCCAGCTCACCGGACACCCATACGACCTACGAGCAGTACTTC.

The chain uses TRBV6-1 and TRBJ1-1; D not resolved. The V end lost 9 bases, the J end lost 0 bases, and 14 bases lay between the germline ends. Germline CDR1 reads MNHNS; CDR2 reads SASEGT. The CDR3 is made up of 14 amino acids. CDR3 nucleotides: TGTGCCAGTACACAGAGGCGGTTGAACACTGAAGCTTTCTTT. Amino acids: CASTQRRLNTEAFF.

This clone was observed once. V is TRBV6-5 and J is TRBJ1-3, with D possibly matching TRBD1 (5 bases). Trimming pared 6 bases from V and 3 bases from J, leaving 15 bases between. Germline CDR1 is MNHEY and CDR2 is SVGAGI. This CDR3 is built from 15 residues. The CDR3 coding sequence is TGTGCCAGCAGCCGCGGGGGGACGCGTGGAAACACCATATATTTT. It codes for CASSRGGTRGNTIYF.

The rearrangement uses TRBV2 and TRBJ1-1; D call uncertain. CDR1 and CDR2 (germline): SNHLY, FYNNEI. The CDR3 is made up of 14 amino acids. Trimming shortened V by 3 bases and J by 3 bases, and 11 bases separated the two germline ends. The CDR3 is CASSDVTAYTEAFF. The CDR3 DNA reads TGTGCCAGCAGTGATGTCACGGCCTACACTGAAGCTTTCTTT.

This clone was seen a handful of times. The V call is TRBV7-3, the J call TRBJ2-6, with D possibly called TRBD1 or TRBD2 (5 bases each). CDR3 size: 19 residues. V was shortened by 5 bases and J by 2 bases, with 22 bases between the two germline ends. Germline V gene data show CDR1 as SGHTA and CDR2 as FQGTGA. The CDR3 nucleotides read TGTGCCAGCAGCCCCAAGGGCGGTCGGGACCGCACTGGGGCCAACGTCCTGACTTTC. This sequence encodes CASSPKGGRDRTGANVLTF.

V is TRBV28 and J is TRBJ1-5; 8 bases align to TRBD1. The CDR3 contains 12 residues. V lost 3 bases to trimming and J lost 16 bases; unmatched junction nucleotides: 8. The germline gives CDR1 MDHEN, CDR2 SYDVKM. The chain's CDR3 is CASSLGTGPLHF. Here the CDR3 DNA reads TGTGCCAGCAGTTTGGGGACAGGTCCCCTTCATTTT.